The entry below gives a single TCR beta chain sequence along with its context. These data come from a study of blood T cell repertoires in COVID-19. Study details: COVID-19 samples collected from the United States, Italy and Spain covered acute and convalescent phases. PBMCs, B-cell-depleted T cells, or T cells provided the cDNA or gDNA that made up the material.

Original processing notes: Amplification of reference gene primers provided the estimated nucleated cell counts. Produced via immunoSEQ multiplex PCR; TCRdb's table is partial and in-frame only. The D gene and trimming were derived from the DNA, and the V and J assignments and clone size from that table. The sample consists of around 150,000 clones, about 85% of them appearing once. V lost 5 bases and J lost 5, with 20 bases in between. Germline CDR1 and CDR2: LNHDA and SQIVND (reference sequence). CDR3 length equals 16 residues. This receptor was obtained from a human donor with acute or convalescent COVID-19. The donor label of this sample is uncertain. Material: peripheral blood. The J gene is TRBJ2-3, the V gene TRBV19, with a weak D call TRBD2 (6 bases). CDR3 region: CASSPWDFAQKDTQYF. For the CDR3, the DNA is TGTGCCAGTAGTCCCTGGGACTTTGCCCAGAAAGATACGCAGTATTTT.